This T cell receptor (beta chain) emerged from a study of beta chain features in type 1 diabetes. Study results and limitations: Sequencing used cDNA, and cells with high TCR expression could therefore be over-represented.

Germline V gene sequence: CDR1 SGHRS, CDR2 YFSETQ. This CDR3 contains 14 residues. Losses at the gene ends were 4 bases for V and 5 bases for J; bases not matched to a gene: 8. As concerns this clone: Its cognate antigen is unknown.

Since all of the isolated RNA was reverse transcribed, expressed TCRB transcripts were what got sequenced. Clones were read by immunoSEQ multiplex PCR, and TCRdb kept only the in-frame ones, dropping some. The sample lists around 430,000 clones, roughly 30% seen once, with around 0.065% in the top ten. The sample consisted of naive CD4+ T cells from blood. The sequence derives from a man between 18 and 35 years old in good health. The chain employs TRBV5-1 and TRBJ2-5; 7 bases are shared with TRBD1. The CDR3 protein is CASSISEQGETQYF. CDR3 in DNA: TGCGCCAGCAGCATATCCGAACAGGGGGAGACCCAGTACTTC.